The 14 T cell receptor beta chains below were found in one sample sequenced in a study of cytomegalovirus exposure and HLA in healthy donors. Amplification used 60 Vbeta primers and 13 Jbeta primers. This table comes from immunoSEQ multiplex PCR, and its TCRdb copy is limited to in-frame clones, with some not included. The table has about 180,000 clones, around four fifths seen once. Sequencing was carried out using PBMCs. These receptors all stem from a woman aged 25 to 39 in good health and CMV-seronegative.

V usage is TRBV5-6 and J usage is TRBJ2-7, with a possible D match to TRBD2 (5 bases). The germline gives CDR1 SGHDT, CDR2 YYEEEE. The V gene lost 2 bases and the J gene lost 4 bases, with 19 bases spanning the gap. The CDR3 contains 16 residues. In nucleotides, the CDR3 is TGTGCCAGCAGCTTCCGGGGAGCAGGAGCCCTTTACGAGCAGTACTTC. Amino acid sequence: CASSFRGAGALYEQYF. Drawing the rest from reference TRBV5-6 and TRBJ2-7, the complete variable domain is DAGVTQSPTHLIKTRGQQVTLRCSPKSGHDTVSWYQQALGQGPQFIFQYYEEEERQRGNFPDRFSGHQFPNYSSELNVNALLLGDSALYLCASSFRGAGALYEQYFGPGTRLTVT.

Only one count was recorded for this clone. Here the CDR3 DNA reads TGTGCCTGGAGTAGGGACAGGGCAAACTATAACAATCAGCCCCAGCATTTT. Its translation is CAWSRDRANYNNQPQHF. The rearrangement joins TRBV30 to TRBJ1-5; 9 bases map to TRBD1. This CDR3 is 17 amino acids long. Per germline, CDR1 GTSNPN and CDR2 SVGIG (reference sequence). V gave up 2 bases and J gave up 3 bases; unmatched junction bases: 11.

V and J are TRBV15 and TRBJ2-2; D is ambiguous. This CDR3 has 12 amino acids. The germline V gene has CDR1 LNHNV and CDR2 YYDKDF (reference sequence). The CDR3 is CASSDWSGELFF. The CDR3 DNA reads TGTGCTTCAAGCGATTGGTCCGGGGAGCTGTTTTTT.

The chain's CDR3 is CSVASSSGNTIYF. Here the CDR3 DNA reads TGCAGCGTTGCCTCCAGCTCTGGAAACACCATATATTTT. V usage is TRBV29-1 and J usage is TRBJ1-3, with D hard to call. The CDR3 is made up of 13 amino acids. V was clipped by 4 bases and J by 0 bases, with 7 bases between them. CDR1 is SQVTM and CDR2 is ANQGSEA in the germline V gene. The whole variable domain, filled in from reference TRBV29-1 and TRBJ1-3, reads SAVISQKPSRDICQRGTSLTIQCQVDSQVTMMFWYRQQPGQSLTLIATANQGSEATYESGFVIDKFPISRPNLTFSTLTVSNMSPEDSSIYLCSVASSSGNTIYFGEGSWLTVV.

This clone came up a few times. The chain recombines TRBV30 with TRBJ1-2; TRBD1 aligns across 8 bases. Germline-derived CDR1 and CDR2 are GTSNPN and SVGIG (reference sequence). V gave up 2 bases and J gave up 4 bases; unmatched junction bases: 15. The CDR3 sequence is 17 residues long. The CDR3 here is CAWSPPWTGMLSYGYTF. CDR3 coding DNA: TGTGCCTGGAGTCCACCTTGGACAGGGATGCTTAGCTATGGCTACACCTTC.

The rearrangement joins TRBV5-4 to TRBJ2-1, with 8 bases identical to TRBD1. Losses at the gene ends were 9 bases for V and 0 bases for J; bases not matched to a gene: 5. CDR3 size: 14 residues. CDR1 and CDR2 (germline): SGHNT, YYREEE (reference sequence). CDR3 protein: CATRTGGSYNEQFF. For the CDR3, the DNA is TGTGCCACGAGAACAGGGGGCTCCTACAATGAGCAGTTCTTC.

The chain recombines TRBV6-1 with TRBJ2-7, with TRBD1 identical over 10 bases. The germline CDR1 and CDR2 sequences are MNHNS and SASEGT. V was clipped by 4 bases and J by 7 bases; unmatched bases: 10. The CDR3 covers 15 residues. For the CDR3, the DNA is TGTGCCAGCAGTGGCGACAGGGGGCAAGTACGAGAGCAGTACTTC. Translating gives CASSGDRGQVREQYF.

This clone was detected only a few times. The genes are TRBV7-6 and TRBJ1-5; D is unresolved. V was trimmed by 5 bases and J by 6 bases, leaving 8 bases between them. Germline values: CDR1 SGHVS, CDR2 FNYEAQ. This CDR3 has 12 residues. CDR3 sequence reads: CASSIPGQPQHF. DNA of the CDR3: TGTGCCAGCAGCATTCCAGGTCAGCCCCAGCATTTT.

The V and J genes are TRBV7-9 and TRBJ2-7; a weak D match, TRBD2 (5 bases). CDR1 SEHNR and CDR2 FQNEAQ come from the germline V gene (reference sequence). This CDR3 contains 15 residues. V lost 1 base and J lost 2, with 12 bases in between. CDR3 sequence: CASSLVGATTYEQYF. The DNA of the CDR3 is TGTGCCAGCAGCTTAGTAGGAGCGACTACCTACGAGCAGTACTTC. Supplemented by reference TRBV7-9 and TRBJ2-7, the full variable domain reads DTGVSQNPRHKITKRGQNVTFRCDPISEHNRLYWYRQTLGQGPEFLTYFQNEAQLEKSRLLSDRFSAERPKGSFSTLEIQRTEQGDSAMYLCASSLVGATTYEQYFGPGTRLTVT.

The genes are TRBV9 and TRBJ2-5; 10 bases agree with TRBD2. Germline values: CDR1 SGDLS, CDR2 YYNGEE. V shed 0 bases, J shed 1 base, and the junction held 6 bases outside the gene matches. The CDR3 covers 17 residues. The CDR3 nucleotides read TGTGCCAGCAGCGTAGGACTAGCGGGCCCCGGCCAAGAGACCCAGTACTTC. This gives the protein CASSVGLAGPGQETQYF. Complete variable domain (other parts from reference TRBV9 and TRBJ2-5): DSGVTQTPKHLITATGQRVTLRCSPRSGDLSVYWYQQSLDQGLQFLIQYYNGEERAKGNILERFSAQQFPDLHSELNLSSLELGDSALYFCASSVGLAGPGQETQYFGPGTRLLVL.

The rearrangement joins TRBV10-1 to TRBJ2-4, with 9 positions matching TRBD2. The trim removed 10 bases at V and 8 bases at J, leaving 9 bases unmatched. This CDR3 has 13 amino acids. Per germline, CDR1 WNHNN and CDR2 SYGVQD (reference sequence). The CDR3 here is CAIKGTSQYIQYF. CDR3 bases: TGCGCCATAAAAGGGACTAGCCAGTACATTCAGTACTTC.

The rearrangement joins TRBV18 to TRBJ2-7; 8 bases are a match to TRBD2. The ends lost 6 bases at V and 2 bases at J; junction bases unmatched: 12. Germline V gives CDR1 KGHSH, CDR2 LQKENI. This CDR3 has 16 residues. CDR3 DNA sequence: TGTGCCAGCTCCCGGGGGGGGGCTGGGACTACCTACGAGCAGTACTTC. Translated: CASSRGGAGTTYEQYF.

The CDR3 bases are TGTGCCAGCAGCGCCCACCCGGAGGTCAGGGAGCAGTACTTC. The encoded protein is CASSAHPEVREQYF. The rearrangement links TRBV9 to TRBJ2-7; a weak D match, TRBD2 (5 bases). V gave up 3 bases and J gave up 7 bases, with 17 bases separating them. The CDR3 totals 14 residues. CDR1 SGDLS and CDR2 YYNGEE come from the germline V gene.

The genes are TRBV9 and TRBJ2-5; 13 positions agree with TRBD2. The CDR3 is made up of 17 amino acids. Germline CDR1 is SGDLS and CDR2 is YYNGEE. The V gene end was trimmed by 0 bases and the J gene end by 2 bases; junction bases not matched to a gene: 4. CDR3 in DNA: TGTGCCAGCAGCGTAGATTCGGGACTAGCGGGACAAGAGACCCAGTACTTC. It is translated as CASSVDSGLAGQETQYF.